This paragraph covers one T cell receptor beta chain sequence. Antigen unknown. The data were taken from a study of long-term antiretroviral therapy in people with HIV. Notes on the study in general: Sampling of blood ran from 2004 to 2017, and older ART regimens were possibly in use. Pre-ART expanded clones dominated the repertoire at every time point. HIV repertoires spanned tighter CDR3 length ranges than controls did.

Trimming pared 4 bases from V and 4 bases from J, leaving 12 bases between. The CDR3 has 13 amino acids. The germline CDR1 and CDR2 sequences are SGHRS and YFSETQ. For each donor, at least one pre-ART and at least two post-ART PBMC samples were available. Running of the v3.0 immunoSEQ assay took place at survey level. Repertoires were generated with immunoSEQ multiplex PCR, while TCRdb's copy carries only in-frame clones and drops some. This table has around 4,800 clones, approximately 90% appearing once. This chain joins TRBV5-1 and TRBJ2-7; D remains ambiguous. The receptor was isolated from a woman in her fifties or sixties with HIV. Sequencing used unsorted PBMCs, obtained 1.3 years after starting antiretroviral therapy. CDR3 sequence reads: CASSHRPPYEQYV. In nucleotides, the CDR3 is TGCGCCAGCAGCCATAGACCGCCTTACGAGCAGTACGTC.